This TCR beta chain was identified in a study of OX40 agonist ivuxolimab in advanced cancers. Study-level information: In this cohort, patients received ivuxolimab, an agonistic anti-OX40 (CD134) antibody. Dose-escalation cases comprised hepatocellular carcinoma, melanoma, renal cell or head and neck cancer. Notes on the study in general: CD4+ and CD8+ T cells in blood underwent clonal expansion by week 6 at 0.1 to 3.0 mg/kg. In CD8+ T cells, expanded clones were on average more numerous than in CD4+.

On this clone: Its specificity is unknown.

Sequencing was performed with immunoSEQ multiplex PCR; in TCRdb, only in-frame clones are kept and a portion is missing. The sample carries roughly 36,000 clones, roughly 84% recorded once. V was clipped by 5 bases and J by 7 bases; unmatched bases: 10. From germline, CDR1 is SGHNT and CDR2 YENEEA. The CDR3 contains 16 residues. This material consisted of CD4+ or CD8+ T cells sorted from blood, taken in a trial of the OX40 agonist ivuxolimab. The receptor comes from an adult with an advanced solid tumor such as melanoma, head and neck, liver or kidney cancer. The chain couples TRBV11-3 to TRBJ2-2; TRBD2 matches 10 bases. This chain's CDR3 is CASSLLPRLAGGELFF. The CDR3 DNA sequence: TGTGCCAGCAGCCTTCTCCCCCGACTAGCGGGCGGGGAGCTGTTTTTT.